These 14 T cell receptor beta chains were sequenced from one sample in a study of T-cell memory formation after mild COVID-19 (dated by TCRdb to about 2021). Libraries were made using 5' RACE. Sequencing was performed on an Illumina NovaSeq 6000. In TCRdb, the public reads were trimmed at Q25 with fastp and aligned with MiXCR, with productive beta chains retained. Duplicate CDR3 protein sequences are folded into a single record with the most common DNA and genes. The sample contains over 150,000 distinct CDR3 sequences, approximately 18% of them found a single time. The ten largest clones take up 3.9% of the sample. Sequencing was performed on PBMCs or a T cell subset sorted from them (not recorded which). These receptors all come from a man between 18 and 29 years old who had mild COVID-19 (a few samples of this study predate the infection). The sample titles of this study are shuffled in the database, so cell type and time point are left out; the donor was told from shared clones.

The V gene is TRBV18, the J gene TRBJ2-7, with 10 positions matching TRBD1. Germline V gives CDR1 KGHSH, CDR2 LQKENI. J was trimmed by 8 bases and V by 3 bases; bases with no gene match: 10. This CDR3 has 15 amino acids. CDR3 bases: TGTGCCAGCTCACCGGACCGAGGGACAGGGGCTAAGCAGTACGTC. Its translation: CASSPDRGTGAKQYV.

A few counts support this clonotype. The chain uses TRBV4-3 and TRBJ1-6; tentative D call: TRBD1 (5 bases). This CDR3 region has 16 residues. Germline V lookup: CDR1 LGHNA, CDR2 YSLEER. The V gene lost 0 bases and the J gene lost 7 bases, with 13 bases spanning the gap. CDR3 region: CASSQDPTTANSPLHF. The DNA for the CDR3 is TGCGCCAGCAGCCAAGATCCGACGACAGCGAATTCACCCCTCCACTTT.

This clonotype occurred a few times. The chain joins TRBV5-1 to TRBJ2-7; 8 bases are shared with TRBD1. This CDR3 region has 13 residues. The V segment lost 4 bases and the J segment 4 bases; nucleotides outside the gene matches: 4. CDR1 and CDR2 from the germline V gene are SGHRS and YFSETQ. This CDR3 is CASSAGQVYEQYF. The CDR3 DNA follows: TGCGCCAGCAGCGCGGGACAGGTATACGAGCAGTACTTC.

The chain combines TRBV27 with TRBJ2-2, with 8 nucleotides matching TRBD2. The trim removed 6 bases at V and 5 bases at J, leaving 5 bases unmatched. Germline V gene data show CDR1 as MNHEY and CDR2 as SMNVEV (reference sequence). This CDR3 region has 14 residues. CDR3 coding DNA: TGTGCCAGCAGAGGCGGGGGGACGACCGGGGAGCTGTTTTTT. As protein: CASRGGGTTGELFF.

This clonotype was seen only a few times. The J gene is TRBJ1-1, the V gene TRBV5-5, with D maybe TRBD1 (6 bases). Deletions cut 3 bases from V and 7 bases from J, with 13 bases between. Germline CDR1 reads SGHKS; CDR2 reads YYEKEE (reference sequence). The CDR3 has 13 residues. CDR3 sequence reads: CASSSGGRFEAFF. CDR3 DNA: TGTGCCAGCAGCTCTGGGGGCAGGTTTGAAGCTTTCTTT.

The rearrangement joins TRBV10-2 to TRBJ2-6; no clear D. Trimming shortened V by 0 bases and J by 8 bases, and 8 bases separated the two germline ends. The CDR3 contains 14 residues. Germline assignment: CDR1 WSHSY and CDR2 SAAADI. CDR3: CASSESRVPNVLTF. DNA of the CDR3: TGCGCCAGCAGTGAGTCAAGGGTTCCCAACGTCCTGACTTTC.

The rearrangement joins TRBV4-3 to TRBJ2-1; 7 bases map to TRBD2. The trim removed 4 bases at V and 8 bases at J, leaving 14 bases unmatched. This CDR3 has 16 amino acids. CDR1 LGHNA and CDR2 YSLEER come from the germline V gene. DNA of the CDR3: TGCGCCAGCAGCCTCGGGAATAGCGGGCCTTCGGATGAGCAGTTCTTC. It codes for CASSLGNSGPSDEQFF.

The V call is TRBV11-3, the J call TRBJ2-5; perhaps TRBD2 as D (7 bases). CDR1 SGHNT and CDR2 YENEEA come from the germline V gene. The V end was cut by 3 bases, the J end by 7 bases, with 21 bases between. The CDR3 contains 16 residues. CDR3 protein: CASSFWEGHLIRTQYF. The DNA for the CDR3 is TGTGCCAGCAGCTTTTGGGAGGGACATCTTATTCGGACCCAGTACTTC.

This clonotype has more than one count but fewer than ten. The rearrangement joins TRBV6-1 to TRBJ1-2; D perhaps matches TRBD1 (6 bases). Trimming took off 6 bases at V and 4 bases at J, with 9 bases between the two ends. From germline, CDR1 is MNHNS and CDR2 SASEGT. The CDR3 is made up of 12 amino acids. CDR3 loop: CASRGQFYGYTF. CDR3 DNA sequence: TGTGCCAGCAGAGGACAGTTCTATGGCTACACCTTC.

The chain employs TRBV18 and TRBJ2-7; D possibly corresponds to TRBD1 (5 bases). This CDR3 spans 13 amino acids. Germline V gives CDR1 KGHSH, CDR2 LQKENI. The germline V and J ends were trimmed by 4 bases and 2 bases, with 9 bases remaining between them. In nucleotides, the CDR3 is TGTGCCAGCTCACGGGGCCCGACCTACGAGCAGTACGTC. Protein product: CASSRGPTYEQYV.

The chain has TRBV20-1 and TRBJ2-1; D is perhaps TRBD2 (7 bases). Between the trimmed V and J ends, which lost 5 bases and 6 bases, there was a span of 20 bases. This CDR3 region has 15 residues. CDR1 and CDR2 (germline): DFQATT, SNEGSKA (reference sequence). This chain's CDR3 is CSAPRGGGLGNEQFF. The CDR3 DNA reads as TGCAGTGCTCCGAGAGGGGGGGGCCTGGGCAATGAGCAGTTCTTC.

V usage is TRBV11-3 and J usage is TRBJ2-2; 8 bases are a match to TRBD1. Germline V gives CDR1 SGHNT, CDR2 YENEEA. The trim removed 5 bases at V and 5 bases at J, leaving 7 bases unmatched. The CDR3 loop spans 15 amino acids. Here the CDR3 reads CASSKRTGSTGELFF. The CDR3 DNA sequence: TGTGCCAGCAGCAAGCGGACAGGGTCGACCGGGGAGCTGTTTTTT.

This clonotype was observed a handful of times. V and J are TRBV20-1 and TRBJ1-2; perhaps TRBD1 as D (5 bases). The CDR3 has 14 residues. The germline gives CDR1 DFQATT, CDR2 SNEGSKA (reference sequence). Deletions cut 2 bases from V and 8 bases from J, with 18 bases between. CDR3 in amino acids: CSARPPAGHKGYTF. As DNA, the CDR3 is TGCAGTGCTAGACCCCCGGCAGGGCATAAAGGCTACACCTTC.

This clonotype has at least ten counts. The chain is built from TRBV4-3 and TRBJ2-3; D tentatively fits TRBD1 or TRBD2 (6 bases each). CDR3 length: 16 amino acids. The V end was cut by 4 bases, the J end by 6 bases, with 20 bases between. The germline V gene encodes CDR1 LGHNA and CDR2 YSLEER. Written as DNA, the CDR3 is TGCGCCAGCAGCCTTCAATCCTTGGGGGGCCGGGATACGCAGTATTTT. This gives the protein CASSLQSLGGRDTQYF.